Following are 15 T cell receptor beta chains from one sample sequenced in a study of T cell repertoires in cytomegalovirus infection. Antigen specificity for these receptors is unknown. TCRdb re-derived calls from the reads in MiXCR, one entry per CDR3 protein. The sample contains a few hundred thousand distinct CDR3 sequences, 40% of which appear only once. The sample in question was cultured PBMCs, obtained from culture after CMV antigen stimulation. The receptor source for this set is a human donor in good health (CMV status not recorded). Some clones in this sample may be carry-over from other donors' samples.

The V and J genes are TRBV2 and TRBJ1-5; D uncertain. With 1 base removed from V and 3 bases from J, the gap between germline ends came to 7 bases. This CDR3 is built from 14 residues. In germline, CDR1 is SNHLY, CDR2 FYNNEI. The CDR3 reads CASSEGPANQPQHF. In nucleotides, the CDR3 is TGTGCCAGCAGTGAAGGGCCCGCCAATCAGCCCCAGCATTTT.

The chain uses TRBV12-3 or TRBV12-4 and TRBJ1-1; D uncertain. V lost 3 bases to trimming and J lost 4 bases, with 15 bases between them. The CDR3 length is 15 residues. CDR3 in amino acids: CASSFGPGYGTEAFF. The CDR3 region has the DNA TGTGCCAGCAGTTTTGGTCCGGGTTACGGCACTGAAGCTTTCTTT.

This clonotype was picked up a small number of times. The V gene is TRBV7-8, the J gene TRBJ1-5; D remains unclear. CDR1 and CDR2 (germline): SGHVS, FQNEAQ. V was pared by 5 bases and J by 2 bases, with 19 bases between. The CDR3 is 17 amino acids. In DNA, the CDR3 is TGTGCCAGCAGCCCGCTCGGTGCGGGGAAGGGCAATCAGCCCCAGCATTTT. Residues: CASSPLGAGKGNQPQHF.

The sample holds many counts of this clonotype. The V call is TRBV7-8, the J call TRBJ1-1, with TRBD1 identical over 7 bases. The V gene end was trimmed by 2 bases and the J gene end by 1 base; junction bases not matched to a gene: 4. CDR1 and CDR2 from the germline V gene are SGHVS and FQNEAQ. This CDR3 has 15 amino acids. CDR3 protein: CASSLSGTANTEAFF. The CDR3, as DNA: TGTGCCAGCAGCTTATCCGGGACAGCGAACACTGAAGCTTTCTTT.

The V gene is TRBV2, the J gene TRBJ1-1; D possibly corresponds to TRBD1 (5 bases). V lost 6 bases and J 4 bases, leaving 12 bases between the germline ends. Germline V gene lookup returns CDR1 SNHLY and CDR2 FYNNEI. CDR3 length: 13 residues. This chain's CDR3 is CASSTIRVTEAFF. Written as DNA, the CDR3 is TGTGCCAGCAGCACCATCAGGGTCACTGAAGCTTTCTTT.

The chain has TRBV7-8 and TRBJ2-3, with TRBD2 as a possible D gene (5 bases). The germline V gene has CDR1 SGHVS and CDR2 FQNEAQ. This CDR3 is 16 amino acids long. Trimming pared 5 bases from V and 3 bases from J, leaving 18 bases between. As DNA, the CDR3 is TGTGCCAGCAGCCCCCTTAGCCTGAGGGCAACAGATACGCAGTATTTT. Translating gives CASSPLSLRATDTQYF.

The CDR3: CASPGDNTEAFF. CDR3 DNA: TGTGCCAGCCCCGGGGATAACACTGAAGCTTTCTTT. The J gene is TRBJ1-1, the V gene TRBV6-8; D is ambiguous. Trimming cost V 8 bases and J 2 bases, with 9 bases left between them. This CDR3 contains 12 residues. Germline CDR1 MNHGY, CDR2 SAAAGT.

The chain uses TRBV28 and TRBJ2-3; D remains ambiguous. This CDR3 is built from 15 residues. V was shortened by 7 bases and J by 2 bases, with 16 bases between the two germline ends. Germline V gene lookup returns CDR1 MDHEN and CDR2 SYDVKM. The DNA of the CDR3 is TGTGCCAGCAAGGCAGCCTGGAGCTCCACAGATACGCAGTATTTT. It translates to CASKAAWSSTDTQYF.

The chain is built from TRBV5-1 and TRBJ2-1; 10 bases are shared with TRBD1. Per germline, CDR1 SGHRS and CDR2 YFSETQ. This CDR3 has 15 amino acids. V trimming: 4 bases; J trimming: 9 bases; junction bases outside the gene matches: 10. DNA of the CDR3: TGCGCCAGCAGCCCGCGGGGGACAGGGGAGGGTGAGCAGTTCTTC. Amino acid sequence: CASSPRGTGEGEQFF.

The chain recombines TRBV2 with TRBJ2-3, with 12 bases matching TRBD2. After removal of 5 bases from V and 6 bases from J, the junction contained 9 bases not matched to a gene. Germline-derived CDR1 and CDR2 are SNHLY and FYNNEI. CDR3 length equals 16 residues. CDR3 amino acids: CASSRTSGIRGDTQYF. DNA for the CDR3: TGTGCCAGCAGTCGGACTAGCGGGATCCGAGGGGATACGCAGTATTTT.

Points on this clonotype: One end of the junction fails to match germline, which may point to a read error. The chain is built from TRBV7-4 and TRBJ2-1; 9 nucleotides line up with TRBD1. CDR3 size: 13 residues. The germline V gene has CDR1 SGHVT and CDR2 SQSDAQ. CDR3 protein: CASSRDRVDDQFF. The DNA of the CDR3 is TGTGCCAGCAGCCGGGACAGGGTTGATGATCAGTTCTTC.

This chain uses TRBV9 with TRBJ2-5, with TRBD1 identical over 7 bases. The CDR3 spans 15 residues. Germline trimming cut 0 bases from V and 4 bases from J; bases unmatched to any gene: 6. Germline lookup yields CDR1 SGDLS and CDR2 YYNGEE. DNA for the CDR3: TGTGCCAGCAGCGTAGATCCAGGGGGTGGAGAGACCCAGTACTTC. Its protein is CASSVDPGGGETQYF.

The chain employs TRBV27 and TRBJ1-1, with 8 bases lining up with TRBD1. Germline CDR1 reads MNHEY; CDR2 reads SMNVEV (reference sequence). There are 17 residues in the CDR3. After removal of 5 bases from V and 1 base from J, the junction contained 12 bases not matched to a gene. CDR3 in amino acids: CASSPLPGQARNTEAFF. CDR3 coding DNA: TGTGCCAGCAGTCCCCTCCCGGGACAGGCAAGGAACACTGAAGCTTTCTTT.

The chain employs TRBV7-8 and TRBJ1-2, with D unclear. V was pared by 2 bases and J by 6 bases, with 19 bases between. Germline lookup yields CDR1 SGHVS and CDR2 FQNEAQ. The CDR3 extends over 16 amino acids. CDR3 residues: CASSLWPPRKGDGYTF. The CDR3 DNA sequence: TGTGCCAGCAGCTTATGGCCACCTCGTAAGGGTGATGGCTACACCTTC.

The J gene is TRBJ2-7, the V gene TRBV20-1; TRBD2 matches at 7 bases. V lost 4 bases and J lost 0; bases outside the gene matches: 3. This CDR3 spans 13 amino acids. Germline V lookup: CDR1 DFQATT, CDR2 SNEGSKA (reference sequence). Here the CDR3 DNA reads TGCAGTGCTAAGGGCGGGAGCTCCTACGAGCAGTACTTC. Its translation: CSAKGGSSYEQYF.